These T cell receptor beta chains were read from a single sample in a study of shared clonotypes between healthy human individuals. TCRdb's copy holds only in-frame clones and misses some; the assay was immunoSEQ multiplex PCR. Of 2 million or so clones listed, around 96% are singletons. The sequenced sample was naive CD8+ T cells sorted from blood. The receptors derive from a man aged 18 to 30 in good health. CDR3s include the opening cysteine and the closing phenylalanine or tryptophan. The D gene is left open where the match is weak. Size tells how often a clone was seen (once, few, many) or the class of an expanded clone, and some rows leave it out.

clone size	V gene	D gene	J gene	CDR3 DNA	CDR3 protein
NA	TRBV27	TRBD2	TRBJ2-3	TGTGCCAGCAGTTTAGCCCTAGCGGGAGGGCCTTTGACAGATACGCAGTATTTT	CASSLALAGGPLTDTQYF
NA	TRBV27	TRBD2	TRBJ2-1	TGTGCCAGCAGATCCGGGACTAGCGGGAGCAATGAGCAGTTCTTC	CASRSGTSGSNEQFF
NA	TRBV15	TRBD1	TRBJ1-1	TGTGCCACCAGCCTAACAGGGGACACTGAAGCTTTCTTT	CATSLTGDTEAFF
NA	TRBV5-5	TRBD1	TRBJ2-7	TGTGCCAGCAGCTTCGGGACAGACTCCTACGAGCAGTACTTC	CASSFGTDSYEQYF
NA	TRBV27	TRBD1	TRBJ1-1	TGTGCCAGCAGTCCCGGAGAGGGGGCAGGGAACACTGAAGCTTTCTTT	CASSPGEGAGNTEAFF
NA	TRBV7-4	NA	TRBJ1-5	TGTGCCAGCAGCCCTCGGACGGCGGAACAGCCCCAGCATTTT	CASSPRTAEQPQHF
once	TRBV6-1	NA	TRBJ1-1	TGTGCCAGCAGGGGACAAGTGAACACTGAAGCTTTCTTT	CASRGQVNTEAFF
NA	TRBV5-1	TRBD2	TRBJ2-5	TGCGCCAGCAGCCCAGGACTAGCGGGGGGTCAAGAGACCCAGTACTTC	CASSPGLAGGQETQYF
NA	TRBV6-1	TRBD1	TRBJ1-3	TGTGCCAGCACCGAGGACAGGGCCTCTGGAAACACCATATATTTT	CASTEDRASGNTIYF
NA	TRBV5-4	NA	TRBJ1-4	TGTGCCAGCAGCTTGGACAGGGAGAGTGAAAAACTGTTTTTT	CASSLDRESEKLFF
few	TRBV5-6	NA	TRBJ2-7	TGTGCCAGCAGCTCCTGGGTGGCGCCACCCTACGAGCAGTACTTC	CASSSWVAPPYEQYF
NA	TRBV27	TRBD2	TRBJ2-7	TGTGCCAGCAGTGAGACTAGCGGGACACCCTACGAGCAGTACTTC	CASSETSGTPYEQYF
NA	TRBV14	NA	TRBJ2-5	TGTGCCAGCAGCCAAGGAATTTCGGCAGCAGAGACCCAGTACTTC	CASSQGISAAETQYF
NA	TRBV5-1	NA	TRBJ2-7	TGCGCCAGCAGCGCCATTTTGGACTCACAAACTTACGAGCAGTACTTC	CASSAILDSQTYEQYF
NA	TRBV27	NA	TRBJ2-7	TGTGCCAGCCAAAGGACAGTCTACGAGCAGTACTTC	CASQRTVYEQYF
NA	TRBV5-5	NA	TRBJ2-7	TGTGCCAGCAGCTTGTCCAGCCCCTACGAGCAGTACTTC	CASSLSSPYEQYF
NA	TRBV7-9	TRBD1	TRBJ2-7	TGTGCCAGCAGCTCCGCCGGACAGGGGCGAGCCGAGCAGTACTTC	CASSSAGQGRAEQYF
NA	TRBV27	NA	TRBJ1-2	TGTGCCAGCAGTTTCACAGGTTCGCACTATGGCTACACCTTC	CASSFTGSHYGYTF
NA	TRBV5-4	NA	TRBJ2-7	TGTGCCAGCATGTTGGGGGGTTCCTACGAGCAGTACTTC	CASMLGGSYEQYF
NA	TRBV29-1	NA	TRBJ2-5	TGCAGCGTTGGGGAACAAGAGACCCAGTACTTC	CSVGEQETQYF
NA	TRBV13	NA	TRBJ1-4	TGTGCCAGCAGCTCGGAAAAAACAGGGTTTGCGGAAAAACTGTTTTTT	CASSSEKTGFAEKLFF
NA	TRBV29-1	NA	TRBJ2-7	TGCAGCGTTGAAGGCCCCCCGGGGGCATACGAGCAGTACTTC	CSVEGPPGAYEQYF
NA	TRBV7-6	NA	TRBJ2-7	TGTGCCAGCAGCTTTGGGGGAGCAGCCTACGAGCAGTACTTC	CASSFGGAAYEQYF
NA	TRBV5-4	TRBD1	TRBJ2-1	TGTGCCAGCAGCTTGGCCGGGGGGACAGGGGTCAACAATGAGCAGTTCTTC	CASSLAGGTGVNNEQFF
once	TRBV9	NA	TRBJ1-3	TGTGCCAGCAGCGAACCTTCCAGGGGATCTGGAAACACCATATATTTT	CASSEPSRGSGNTIYF
NA	TRBV27	NA	TRBJ2-1	TGTGCCAGCAGTTTTGGGGGGGCCCTTGTTGGCAATGAGCAGTTCTTC	CASSFGGALVGNEQFF
few	TRBV2	NA	TRBJ1-5	TGTGCCAGCAGTGACGGCAATCAGCCCCAGCATTTT	CASSDGNQPQHF
NA	TRBV29-1	NA	TRBJ2-2	TGCAGCGTAGGAAGCCCAGGGAACACCGGGGAGCTGTTTTTT	CSVGSPGNTGELFF
NA	TRBV7-9	NA	TRBJ2-2	TGTGCCAGCAGCGGTGGGGCAGCGAACACCGGGGAGCTGTTTTTT	CASSGGAANTGELFF
once	TRBV5-1	TRBD1	TRBJ1-1	TGCGCCAGCAGCTTGGACAGGGGATTGACTGAAGCTTTCTTT	CASSLDRGLTEAFF
NA	TRBV10-3	TRBD2	TRBJ2-1	TGTGCCATCAGTGAGACCCTAGCGGGGGCGAGCGCGTCCTACAATGAGCAGTTCTTC	CAISETLAGASASYNEQFF
NA	TRBV9	NA	TRBJ2-7	TGTGCCAGCAGCGTAGGGGGAGACAGCTACGAGCAGTACTTC	CASSVGGDSYEQYF
NA	TRBV4-1	NA	TRBJ2-5	TGCGCCAGCAGCCAAGATAACGGGGGAGGAGAGACCCAGTACTTC	CASSQDNGGGETQYF
NA	TRBV10-3	TRBD1	TRBJ1-1	TGTGCCATCAGTGATACAGGGGGATTTACTGAAGCTTTCTTT	CAISDTGGFTEAFF
NA	TRBV13	NA	TRBJ1-4	TGTGCCAGCAGCTCCCGACAGGCAACTAATGAAAAACTGTTTTTT	CASSSRQATNEKLFF
NA	TRBV27	NA	TRBJ2-7	TGTGCCAGCAGTTTAGCAACAGGAGTCTACGAGCAGTACTTC	CASSLATGVYEQYF
NA	TRBV4-3	NA	TRBJ2-2	TGCGCCAGCAGCCCAACAGGGACGGCCGGGGAGCTGTTTTTT	CASSPTGTAGELFF
NA	TRBV29-1	NA	TRBJ2-7	TGCAGCGTTGAAGAAGAAAAGGGTTCTCTCTACGAGCAGTACTTC	CSVEEEKGSLYEQYF
NA	TRBV27	TRBD2	TRBJ2-7	TGTGCCAGCAGTTTTTCTAGCGGGGATTCCTCCTACGAGCAGTACTTC	CASSFSSGDSSYEQYF
NA	TRBV18	NA	TRBJ2-5	TGTGCCAGCTCACCCCCTGGTCTGGTGGACGAGACCCAGTACTTC	CASSPPGLVDETQYF